These 14 T cell receptor beta chains share one sample of origin, sequenced in a study of cytomegalovirus exposure and HLA in healthy donors. PCR amplification relied on 60 Vbeta primers (plus 13 Jbeta primers). The table came from immunoSEQ multiplex PCR; TCRdb's copy has only in-frame clones and leaves some out. This table has about 130,000 clones, about 82% appearing once. Specimen: PBMCs. Receptors originate from a man aged 25 to 45 in good health and CMV-seronegative.

The CDR3 spells CASSGVAGPEKLFF. CDR3 DNA sequence: TGTGCCAGCTCCGGCGTGGCAGGGCCGGAAAAACTGTTTTTT. The chain carries TRBV18 and TRBJ1-4, with D possibly matching TRBD1 (5 bases). This CDR3 contains 14 residues. Trimming took 6 bases from V and 8 from J, leaving 16 bases between them. Germline CDR1 reads KGHSH; CDR2 reads LQKENI.

This chain uses TRBV2 with TRBJ1-5; no clear D. The V gene lost 5 bases and the J gene lost 4 bases, with 6 bases spanning the gap. Germline assignment: CDR1 SNHLY and CDR2 FYNNEI. The CDR3 is 12 residues long. CDR3 nucleotides: TGTGCCAGCAGTCGGGATAATCAGCCCCAGCATTTT. Translated, it gives CASSRDNQPQHF.

CDR3 nucleotides: TGCAGCGTTCAGGGGCCCCCCTCCTACGAGCAGTACTTC. Its translation is CSVQGPPSYEQYF. The chain couples TRBV29-1 to TRBJ2-7; TRBD1 might be the D (6 bases). The CDR3 runs to 13 residues. V was clipped by 5 bases and J by 0 bases, with 11 bases between them. Germline V CDR1 and CDR2: SQVTM, ANQGSEA.

The rearrangement uses TRBV27 and TRBJ2-2; no clear D gene. Germline-derived CDR1 and CDR2 are MNHEY and SMNVEV (reference sequence). The V end lost 5 bases, the J end lost 8 bases, and 15 bases lay between the germline ends. This CDR3 is built from 14 residues. The CDR3 loop is CASSPTLLRGELFF. The CDR3 DNA is TGTGCCAGCAGTCCGACACTCCTAAGGGGGGAGCTGTTTTTT.

This clone was seen more than once but under ten times. This sequence joins TRBV4-1 and TRBJ1-2; weak D call: TRBD1 (6 bases). The CDR3 runs to 14 residues. V was shortened by 1 base and J by 4 bases, with 10 bases between the two germline ends. The V gene's germline CDR1 is MGHRA and CDR2 YSYEKL. The chain's CDR3 is CASSQVDRIYGYTF. The CDR3 DNA follows: TGCGCCAGCAGCCAAGTGGACAGAATCTATGGCTACACCTTC.

The chain carries TRBV10-2 and TRBJ1-6; D not resolved. The CDR3 has 13 amino acids. The germline CDR1 and CDR2 sequences are WSHSY and SAAADI. Deletions cut 7 bases from V and 6 bases from J, with 10 bases between. DNA for the CDR3: TGCGCCAGCAAGGCGGAAGTTAATTCACCCCTCCACTTT. It translates to CASKAEVNSPLHF.

This clone showed up just once. The V call is TRBV9, the J call TRBJ1-4, with 7 bases identical to TRBD1. This CDR3 comprises 15 residues. Germline trimming cut 3 bases from V and 2 bases from J; bases unmatched to any gene: 4. Germline V gene sequence: CDR1 SGDLS, CDR2 YYNGEE. CDR3 nucleotide sequence: TGTGCCAGCAGCGGGAAGACAGGGACTAATGAAAAACTGTTTTTT. Amino acid sequence: CASSGKTGTNEKLFF.

The rearrangement links TRBV5-1 to TRBJ2-2; a weak D match, TRBD2 (5 bases). The CDR3 loop spans 13 amino acids. Trimming removed 4 bases from V and 4 bases from J, with 8 bases in between. Looked up from germline, CDR1 is SGHRS and CDR2 is YFSETQ. CDR3 region: CASSVGVTGELFF. CDR3 nucleotides: TGCGCCAGCAGCGTCGGGGTCACCGGGGAGCTGTTTTTT.

The chain links TRBV18 to TRBJ1-5; 8 nucleotides agree with TRBD1. The V gene's germline CDR1 is KGHSH and CDR2 LQKENI. This CDR3 has 13 amino acids. Losses at the gene ends were 6 bases for V and 5 bases for J; bases not matched to a gene: 3. The CDR3 protein is CASSTDRDQPQHF. The CDR3 coding sequence is TGTGCCAGCTCGACGGACAGGGATCAGCCCCAGCATTTT.

This chain uses TRBV5-1 with TRBJ2-2; 8 positions match TRBD1. This CDR3 spans 15 amino acids. J lost 3 bases, V lost 4 bases, and 5 bases had no gene match. Germline V gene sequence: CDR1 SGHRS, CDR2 YFSETQ. The chain's CDR3 is CASSQDRVDTGELFF. DNA of the CDR3: TGCGCCAGCAGCCAGGACAGGGTTGACACCGGGGAGCTGTTTTTT.

This sequence joins TRBV11-2 and TRBJ2-5; the D is unclear. The J call could be wrong; TRBJ2-7 is a better fit for the DNA end. Looked up from germline, CDR1 is SGHAT and CDR2 is FQNNGV. The CDR3 has 11 residues. This CDR3 is CASTSLSEQYF. For the CDR3, the DNA is TGTGCCAGCACTTCTCTGAGCGAGCAGTACTTC.

This chain joins TRBV7-8 and TRBJ2-2; 10 bases are a match to TRBD2. CDR1 SGHVS and CDR2 FQNEAQ come from the germline V gene. Trimming cost V 4 bases and J 1 base; bases outside gene matches: 18. CDR3 size: 21 residues. CDR3 sequence: CASSSKMFFSGGSKNTGELFF. Here the CDR3 DNA reads TGTGCCAGCAGCTCGAAGATGTTCTTTAGCGGGGGGTCTAAGAACACCGGGGAGCTGTTTTTT.

The V and J genes are TRBV19 and TRBJ1-1, with D perhaps matching TRBD1 (5 bases). The ends were cut back, 9 bases at V and 3 bases at J, with 20 bases in the middle. CDR3 length: 15 residues. CDR1 is LNHDA, CDR2 SQIVND, per germline (reference sequence). CDR3 nucleotide sequence: TGTGCCAGGCCCCTCGAGGCAGGGTGGGACACTGAAGCTTTCTTT. Amino acid sequence: CARPLEAGWDTEAFF.

The rearrangement joins TRBV10-3 to TRBJ2-3, with D possibly matching TRBD2 (5 bases). Germline CDR1 and CDR2: ENHRY and SYGVKD. This CDR3 has 16 amino acids. V was pared by 5 bases and J by 0 bases, with 15 bases between. Written as DNA, the CDR3 is TGTGCCATCAGTCCCTTTGAGAGGGCTAGCACAGATACGCAGTATTTT. This gives the protein CAISPFERASTDTQYF.